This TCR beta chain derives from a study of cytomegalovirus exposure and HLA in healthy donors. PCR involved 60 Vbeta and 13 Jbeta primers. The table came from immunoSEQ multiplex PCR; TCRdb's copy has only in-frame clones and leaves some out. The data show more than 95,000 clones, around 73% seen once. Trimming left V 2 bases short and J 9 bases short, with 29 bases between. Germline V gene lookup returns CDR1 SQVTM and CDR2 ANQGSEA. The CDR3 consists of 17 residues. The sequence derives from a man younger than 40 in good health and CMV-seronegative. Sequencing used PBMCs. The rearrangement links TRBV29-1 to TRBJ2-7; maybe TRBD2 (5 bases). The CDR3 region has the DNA TGCAGCGTTGAATCCCAAACGTGGAGACTATCAACGCCGCGGCAGTACTTC. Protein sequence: CSVESQTWRLSTPRQYF.